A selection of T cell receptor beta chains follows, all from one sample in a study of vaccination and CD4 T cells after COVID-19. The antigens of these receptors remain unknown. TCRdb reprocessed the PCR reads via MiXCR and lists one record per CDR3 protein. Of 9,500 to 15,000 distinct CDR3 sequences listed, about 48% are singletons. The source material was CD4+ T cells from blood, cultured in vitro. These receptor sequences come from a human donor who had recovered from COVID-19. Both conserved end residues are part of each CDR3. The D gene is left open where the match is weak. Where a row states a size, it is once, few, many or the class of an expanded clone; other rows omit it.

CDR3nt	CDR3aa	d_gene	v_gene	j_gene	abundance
TGTGCCAGCACCCTCAACCACGAGCAGTACTTC	CASTLNHEQYF	NA	TRBV2	TRBJ2-7	NA
TGTGCCAGCAGCTTAGCGGGGAGCGAGCAGTACTTC	CASSLAGSEQYF	NA	TRBV7-9	TRBJ2-7	NA
TGCGCCAGCAGCTTGGTTCCAGGGGGTAGTGGGGAGCAGTACTTC	CASSLVPGGSGEQYF	TRBD1	TRBV5-1	TRBJ2-7	once
TGCAGTGCTAGCTTCGGCCAGGGCTACGAGCAGTACTTC	CSASFGQGYEQYF	NA	TRBV20-1	TRBJ2-7	NA
TGTGCCAGCAGCTTAGGGACAGGGAATTACAATGAGCAGTTCTTC	CASSLGTGNYNEQFF	TRBD1	TRBV7-3	TRBJ2-1	NA
TGTGCCAGCAGTTTCAATACAGGGAGGAGTCAGCCCCAGCATTTT	CASSFNTGRSQPQHF	NA	TRBV12-3/TRBV12-4	TRBJ1-5	NA
TGTGCCAGCGCCGAGGGTGGGTGGGCCTACGAGCAGTACTTC	CASAEGGWAYEQYF	NA	TRBV25-1	TRBJ2-7	NA
TGTGCCTGGAGCCTAAAGACAGGGGGAATCGGCTTCTTT	CAWSLKTGGIGFF	TRBD1	TRBV30	TRBJ1-1	NA
TGTGCCAGCAGCCCACATTGGGGGCAGAACACTGAAGCTTTCTTT	CASSPHWGQNTEAFF	NA	TRBV5-4	TRBJ1-1	NA
TGTGCCACCAGTGATTCGAGAGGGGAGACCCAGTACTTC	CATSDSRGETQYF	NA	TRBV24-1	TRBJ2-5	NA
TGTGCCAGCAGTGAATTCTCGACAGTCGCAACTAATGAAAAACTGTTTTTT	CASSEFSTVATNEKLFF	NA	TRBV25-1	TRBJ1-4	NA
TGTGCCAGCAGCCCGGTCGACGGGGTACGACAGCCCCAGCATTTT	CASSPVDGVRQPQHF	NA	TRBV5-8	TRBJ1-5	NA
TGTGCCAGCAGCTTAGAGCGCGAAAAACTGTTTTTT	CASSLEREKLFF	NA	TRBV7-2	TRBJ1-4	NA
TGCAGTGCTAGAGACCGGGAGCGGGGGGTATACAATGAGCAGTTCTTC	CSARDRERGVYNEQFF	TRBD2	TRBV20-1	TRBJ2-1	NA
TGTGCCAGCAGCGCACAGGGGAGCACTGAAGCTTTCTTT	CASSAQGSTEAFF	TRBD1	TRBV2	TRBJ1-1	NA
TGTGCCAGCTCACCGTATGGTCCGGGGCAGAGGATTAACTATGGCTACACCTTC	CASSPYGPGQRINYGYTF	NA	TRBV18	TRBJ1-2	NA
TGTGCCTGGGACAGGGGGCTAGGGTCCCTCCACTTT	CAWDRGLGSLHF	TRBD1	TRBV30	TRBJ1-6	few
TGTGCCAGCAGTTACATGGCGAGATCAACTAATGAAAAACTGTTTTTT	CASSYMARSTNEKLFF	NA	TRBV6-5	TRBJ1-4	NA
TGTGCCACCAGCAGAGAAAAGGCCTACTTACCGGGAAAACTGTTTTTT	CATSREKAYLPGKLFF	NA	TRBV15	TRBJ1-4	NA
TGTGCCAGCAGTTACTCGATGGGACTAGCGGGCTCAGATACGCAGTATTTT	CASSYSMGLAGSDTQYF	TRBD2	TRBV6-2/TRBV6-3	TRBJ2-3	NA
TGTGCCACCAGTGATCTGCAAGGGAGCGGAACCTACAATGAGCAGTTCTTC	CATSDLQGSGTYNEQFF	NA	TRBV24-1	TRBJ2-1	NA
TGTGCCAGCAGCCCCCGGCAAGAGACCCAGTACTTC	CASSPRQETQYF	NA	TRBV7-8	TRBJ2-5	NA
TGTGCCAGCAGTACAGGTGTTAGGGGGCGAGGCGGCTACACCTTC	CASSTGVRGRGGYTF	TRBD1	TRBV27	TRBJ1-2	NA
TGTGCCAGCAGCTATCGACAGGGGGGTAACTATGGCTACACCTTC	CASSYRQGGNYGYTF	TRBD1	TRBV7-2	TRBJ1-2	NA
TGTGCCAGCAGCTACGCGGGGAGGGGTGGCTACACCTTC	CASSYAGRGGYTF	NA	TRBV7-2	TRBJ1-2	NA
TGTGCCAGCAGTGAAGAGTGGAACACTGAAGCTTTCTTT	CASSEEWNTEAFF	NA	TRBV2	TRBJ1-1	few
TGTGCCAGCAGGAACCCCGGGACGAAAAACACCATATATTTT	CASRNPGTKNTIYF	NA	TRBV6-1	TRBJ1-3	NA
TGTGCCATCAGTGAGGGGGGACAGGGAGGCACTGAAGCTTTCTTT	CAISEGGQGGTEAFF	TRBD1	TRBV10-3	TRBJ1-1	NA
TGTGCCACCAGTGACCCCCGTCTTGACAGGGTTCCCGGGGAGCTGTTTTTT	CATSDPRLDRVPGELFF	TRBD1	TRBV24-1	TRBJ2-2	NA
TGTGCCAGCAGAGTGACTAGCGGGAGCGCCAATGAGCAGTTCTTC	CASRVTSGSANEQFF	TRBD2	TRBV2	TRBJ2-1	NA
TGTGCCAGCAGCCGGGGTGAAAAACTGTTTTTT	CASSRGEKLFF	NA	TRBV5-6	TRBJ1-4	NA
TGCAGTGCCACTAGCGGGGGGGTGGCGGATACGCAGTATTTT	CSATSGGVADTQYF	TRBD2	TRBV20-1	TRBJ2-3	few
TGCGCCAGCAGCCAAGATCGGGTCGGGGTAGGCTACACCTTC	CASSQDRVGVGYTF	NA	TRBV4-1	TRBJ1-2	medium-sized
TGTGCCAGCAGTTACTCTAGGCAGGGGGCTGGAAACACCATATATTTT	CASSYSRQGAGNTIYF	TRBD1	TRBV6-5	TRBJ1-3	NA
TGCAGTGCTGGAAGCGGGGCCGGGGAGCTGTTTTTT	CSAGSGAGELFF	TRBD2	TRBV20-1	TRBJ2-2	few
TGTGCCAGCAGTTTTGGGCCTTCCTACGAGCAGTACTTC	CASSFGPSYEQYF	NA	TRBV28	TRBJ2-7	NA
TGCAGTGCCCACGTAGCGGGAGAGACCCAGTACTTC	CSAHVAGETQYF	TRBD2	TRBV20-1	TRBJ2-5	NA
TGTGCCTGGAGGGACAGGACTAACTATGGCTACACCTTC	CAWRDRTNYGYTF	TRBD1	TRBV30	TRBJ1-2	few
TGTGCCAGCAGTTTAGTAGATACAGATACGCAGTATTTT	CASSLVDTDTQYF	NA	TRBV27	TRBJ2-3	few
TGTGCCAGCAGCCACCGGGACTGGTACAATGAGCAGTTCTTC	CASSHRDWYNEQFF	NA	TRBV7-8	TRBJ2-1	NA
TGTGCCAGCAGTCCTCCTTTGGGGACTGAAGCTTTCTTT	CASSPPLGTEAFF	NA	TRBV6-2/TRBV6-3	TRBJ1-1	NA
TGTGCCAGCAGCCCCCGGGCAGTTGCGAACTATGGCTACACCTTC	CASSPRAVANYGYTF	NA	TRBV7-2	TRBJ1-2	NA
TGTGCCATCAGTGAGCCAGGAGAGGGGTCAGATACGCAGTATTTT	CAISEPGEGSDTQYF	NA	TRBV10-3	TRBJ2-3	few
TGCAGTGCTAGAGATAGCGGGAGGGGCACCGGGGAGCTGTTTTTT	CSARDSGRGTGELFF	TRBD2	TRBV20-1	TRBJ2-2	NA
TGTGCCAGCAGCTTAGTGGTGTCAGGGGCGGCCGGCGAGCAGTACTTC	CASSLVVSGAAGEQYF	NA	TRBV7-2	TRBJ2-7	NA
TGTGCCAGTAGTATGGGGCAGGGAAACAATCAGCCCCAGCATTTT	CASSMGQGNNQPQHF	NA	TRBV19	TRBJ1-5	NA
TGTGCCAGCAGTGGAGATCCGGGAGGAAAATCACCCCTCCACTTT	CASSGDPGGKSPLHF	NA	TRBV27	TRBJ1-6	few
TGTGCCAGCAACTTACCTGGGACAGGGGATGGCTACACCTTC	CASNLPGTGDGYTF	TRBD1	TRBV6-2/TRBV6-3	TRBJ1-2	NA
TGTGCCAGCAGCCCGTTGGACAGGGAGAGCACTGAAGCTTTCTTT	CASSPLDRESTEAFF	TRBD1	TRBV7-9	TRBJ1-1	NA
TGTGCCTGGAGCACACAGGGAGGTCAGCCCCAGCATTTT	CAWSTQGGQPQHF	NA	TRBV30	TRBJ1-5	NA
TGTGCCATCAGTGAGTGGACTAGCGGGAGGATAGATACGCAGTATTTT	CAISEWTSGRIDTQYF	TRBD2	TRBV10-3	TRBJ2-3	NA
TGTGCCAGCAGTTTTTCTGGGGGCCAGGGGCAGCCCCAGCATTTT	CASSFSGGQGQPQHF	NA	TRBV12-3/TRBV12-4	TRBJ1-5	NA
TGTGCCAGCAGCCAAAACACCATATATTTT	CASSQNTIYF	NA	TRBV7-9	TRBJ1-3	few
TGTGCCAGCAGTGAGGGTTGGGGGACTGAAGCTTTCTTT	CASSEGWGTEAFF	NA	TRBV6-1	TRBJ1-1	NA
TGTGCCACCCCGGGAGGACGGGACTCTGGAAACACCATATATTTT	CATPGGRDSGNTIYF	NA	TRBV28	TRBJ1-3	NA
TGCAGTGCTAGCAAAGGAAGACTCTACGAGCAGTACTTC	CSASKGRLYEQYF	NA	TRBV20-1	TRBJ2-7	few
TGTGCCAGCAGTTTCACAGACACCTCTGAAAAACTGTTTTTT	CASSFTDTSEKLFF	NA	TRBV27	TRBJ1-4	NA
TGTGCCAGCAGCCTAGAGAGCAATCAGCCCCAGCATTTT	CASSLESNQPQHF	NA	TRBV27	TRBJ1-5	few
TGTGCCAGCAGTAGAGGGCCTGAAGGGGAGCTGTTTTTT	CASSRGPEGELFF	NA	TRBV6-1	TRBJ2-2	NA
TGTGCCAGCAGTGAAATGGCAGGGGGCATGGGTCAGCCCCAGCATTTT	CASSEMAGGMGQPQHF	TRBD1	TRBV2	TRBJ1-5	few